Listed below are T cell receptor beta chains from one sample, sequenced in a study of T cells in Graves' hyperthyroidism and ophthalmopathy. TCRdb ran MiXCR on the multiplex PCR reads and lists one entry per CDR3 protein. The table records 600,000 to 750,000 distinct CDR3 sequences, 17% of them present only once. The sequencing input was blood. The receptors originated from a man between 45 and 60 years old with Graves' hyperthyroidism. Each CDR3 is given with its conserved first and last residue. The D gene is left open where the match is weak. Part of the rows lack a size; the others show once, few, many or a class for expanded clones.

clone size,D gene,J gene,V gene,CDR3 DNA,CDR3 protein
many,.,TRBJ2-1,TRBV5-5,TGTGCCAGCAGCTTGGTCCGGCGGGGCGCCTACAATGAGCAGTTCTTC,CASSLVRRGAYNEQFF
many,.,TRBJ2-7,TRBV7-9,TGTGCCAGCAGCGCTCTAACCTACGAGCAGTACTTC,CASSALTYEQYF
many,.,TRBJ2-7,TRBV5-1,TGCGCCAGCAGCCCCGGGACGGCCTGGGACGAGCAGTACTTC,CASSPGTAWDEQYF
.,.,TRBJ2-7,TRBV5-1,TGCGCCAGCAGCTTGGTCCAGGGGGGTCCCTACGAGCAGTACTTC,CASSLVQGGPYEQYF
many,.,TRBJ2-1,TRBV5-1,TGCGCCAGCAGCCCTACACTAGGTGTTATGAGCAATGAGCAGTTCTTC,CASSPTLGVMSNEQFF
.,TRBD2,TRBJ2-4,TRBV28,TGTGCCAGCAGTCAGGGAGGGGCGTACAAAAACATTCAGTACTTC,CASSQGGAYKNIQYF
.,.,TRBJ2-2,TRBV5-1,TGCGCCAGCAGCTTCGTCGACACCGGGGAGCTGTTTTTT,CASSFVDTGELFF
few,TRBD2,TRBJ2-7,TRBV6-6,TGTGCCAGCAGTTACTCACCGGGACTAGCAGAGAGGGAGCAGTACTTC,CASSYSPGLAEREQYF
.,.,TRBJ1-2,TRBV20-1,TGCAGTGCTAGAGAACCAGGGGAAGCTGGCTACACCTTC,CSAREPGEAGYTF
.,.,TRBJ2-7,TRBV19,TGTGCCAGTAGGCGGGGTCGCGAGCAGTACTTC,CASRRGREQYF
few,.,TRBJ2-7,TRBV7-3,TGTGCCAGCAGCCCCCCGTTCGTGCAGTACTTC,CASSPPFVQYF